This T cell receptor beta chain stems from a study of CD8 T cells in Susac syndrome. An amount of RNA that ranged from roughly 0.45 to 1 ug was reverse transcribed with random hexamers. Across 54 Vbeta and 13 Jbeta, immunoSEQ multiplex PCR amplified TCR beta CDR3. Using its own MiXCR run on the immunoSEQ multiplex PCR reads, TCRdb lists one record per CDR3 protein. The data hold roughly 200,000 distinct CDR3 sequences, with 85% to 95% observed a single time. The T cells that were sequenced for TCR beta were CD8+ and CD4+ cells from blood. The CDR3 sequence is 16 residues long. CDR1 is MNHEY and CDR2 is SVGAGI in the germline V gene. Deletions cut 4 bases from V and 0 bases from J, with 10 bases between.

Input material: CD4+ T cells from PBMCs. The chain combines TRBV6-5 with TRBJ1-6, with D possibly TRBD1 on 6 matching bases. The sequence was obtained from a human donor with multiple sclerosis. The CDR3 spells CASSSGQSSYNSPLHF. The CDR3 DNA reads TGTGCCAGCAGTTCCGGACAGAGCTCCTATAATTCACCCCTCCACTTT.